Listed below are T cell receptor beta chains from one sample, sequenced in a study of early T cells in non-severe SARS-CoV-2 infection. TCRdb processed the 5' RACE reads anew with MiXCR; each CDR3 protein has one entry. The sample gives some 88,000 distinct CDR3 sequences, roughly 17% of which show up once; 5.1% is in the top ten. Sequencing was performed on whole blood, taken at baseline. The receptors were sampled from an adult who was a healthcare worker with PCR-confirmed SARS-CoV-2 infection or an uninfected control (not recorded which). Both conserved end residues are part of each CDR3. A D gene is named only where the DNA matches it firmly. Size tells how often a clone was seen (once, few, many) or the class of an expanded clone, and some rows leave it out.

D gene	clone size	V gene	J gene	CDR3 protein	CDR3 DNA
TRBD1	-	TRBV20-1	TRBJ1-1	CSAGGTGNTEAFF	TGCAGTGCGGGCGGGACAGGGAACACTGAAGCTTTCTTT
-	few	TRBV28	TRBJ1-5	CASSLSRSNQPQHF	TGTGCCAGCAGTTTATCTCGGAGCAATCAGCCCCAGCATTTT
-	many	TRBV7-2	TRBJ2-2	CASSTSRTGELFF	TGTGCCAGCAGCACGAGCAGGACCGGGGAGCTGTTTTTT
TRBD2	few	TRBV20-1	TRBJ2-1	CSARDPGLAGASSYNEQFF	TGCAGTGCTAGAGATCCCGGACTAGCGGGAGCGAGCTCCTACAATGAGCAGTTCTTC
-	-	TRBV10-2	TRBJ1-1	CASTQYPGRVTEAFF	TGCGCCAGCACCCAGTACCCCGGACGGGTCACTGAAGCTTTCTTT
TRBD2	few	TRBV7-9	TRBJ2-1	CATGRESFYEQFF	TGTGCCACTGGGCGGGAGTCCTTCTATGAGCAGTTCTTC
TRBD2	few	TRBV4-3	TRBJ2-2	CASSPLAGGPVIGELFF	TGCGCCAGCAGCCCTCTAGCGGGAGGGCCGGTTATCGGGGAGCTGTTTTTT
TRBD1	many	TRBV12-3/TRBV12-4	TRBJ1-5	CASSLGRQGPRQPQHF	TGTGCCAGCAGTTTAGGAAGACAGGGCCCTAGGCAGCCCCAGCATTTT
-	few	TRBV15	TRBJ2-1	CATSRRGNNEQFF	TGTGCCACCAGCCGCAGGGGAAACAATGAGCAGTTCTTC
-	few	TRBV4-3	TRBJ2-5	CASSQSGRETQYF	TGCGCCAGCAGCCAATCGGGACGAGAGACCCAGTACTTC
-	-	TRBV24-1	TRBJ1-2	CATSGSYGYTF	TGTGCCACCAGTGGCAGTTATGGCTACACCTTC
TRBD2	-	TRBV7-2	TRBJ2-1	CASSLAGGNYNEQFF	TGTGCCAGCAGCTTAGCGGGAGGGAATTACAATGAGCAGTTCTTC
-	few	TRBV28	TRBJ2-7	CASSFRTETSYEQYF	TGTGCCAGCAGTTTTAGGACAGAGACATCCTACGAGCAGTACTTC
TRBD2	-	TRBV7-9	TRBJ2-1	CASTPTPAGAEQFF	TGTGCCAGCACCCCAACCCCAGCGGGAGCGGAGCAGTTCTTC
-	-	TRBV5-1	TRBJ2-7	CASSDREPDYEQYF	TGCGCCAGCAGTGATCGGGAGCCCGACTACGAGCAGTACTTC
-	-	TRBV6-1	TRBJ2-7	CASTSDPGPYEQYF	TGTGCCAGCACCTCGGATCCGGGGCCCTACGAGCAGTACTTC
-	-	TRBV5-4	TRBJ2-1	CASSSWAYNEQFF	TGTGCCAGCAGCTCCTGGGCCTACAATGAGCAGTTCTTC
-	-	TRBV28	TRBJ2-3	CASSQRGDYTDTQYF	TGTGCCAGCAGCCAACGTGGGGATTACACAGATACGCAGTATTTT
-	-	TRBV18	TRBJ1-3	CASSPALSGNTIYF	TGTGCCAGCTCACCTGCCTTGTCTGGAAACACCATATATTTT
TRBD2	-	TRBV6-5	TRBJ2-1	CASSYGTTYNEQFF	TGTGCCAGCAGTTATGGGACTACATACAATGAGCAGTTCTTC
TRBD2	many	TRBV7-8	TRBJ2-3	CASSLSRTRGTDTQYF	TGTGCCAGCAGCCTATCCAGGACTAGAGGCACAGATACGCAGTATTTT
TRBD1	-	TRBV12-5	TRBJ2-7	CASGFLGTGGSEQYF	TGCGCTAGTGGCTTCCTTGGGACAGGGGGCAGCGAGCAGTACTTC
-	-	TRBV24-1	TRBJ2-4	CVASTGIRKGYAKNIQYF	TGTGTCGCATCCACAGGGATCAGAAAGGGGTATGCCAAAAACATTCAGTACTTC
TRBD2	-	TRBV14	TRBJ2-1	CASSQEIRGLDMQFF	TGTGCCAGCAGCCAAGAAATCAGGGGACTAGACATGCAGTTCTTC
TRBD2	few	TRBV29-1	TRBJ2-7	CSVNFAGGPPPSEQYF	TGCAGCGTTAACTTTGCGGGAGGGCCCCCCCCTTCCGAGCAGTACTTC
TRBD1	-	TRBV6-5	TRBJ2-7	CASRSDRDRGSYEQYF	TGTGCCAGCAGGAGCGACCGGGACAGGGGTTCCTACGAGCAGTACTTC
-	few	TRBV16	TRBJ2-2	CASSQFPGRTTGELFF	TGTGCCAGCAGCCAATTTCCAGGCAGGACCACCGGGGAGCTGTTTTTT
TRBD2	-	TRBV25-1	TRBJ2-1	CASSAGTIFVGQFF	TGTGCCAGCAGTGCCGGGACTATCTTCGTCGGGCAGTTCTTC
-	few	TRBV20-1	TRBJ2-2	CSASGTRNTGELFF	TGCAGTGCTTCGGGGACTCGGAACACCGGGGAGCTGTTTTTT
-	-	TRBV12-3/TRBV12-4	TRBJ1-5	CASRGGLSDQPQHF	TGTGCCAGCAGGGGCGGACTGTCGGATCAGCCCCAGCATTTT
TRBD1	many	TRBV11-2	TRBJ2-1	CASSPGQGSNEQFF	TGTGCCAGCAGCCCCGGACAGGGGTCCAATGAGCAGTTCTTC
-	many	TRBV20-1	TRBJ1-5	CSAMISLSNQPQHF	TGCAGTGCTATGATCAGTCTTAGCAATCAGCCCCAGCATTTT
TRBD1	many	TRBV18	TRBJ1-2	CASSEGQTPLYTF	TGTGCCAGCTCAGAGGGACAGACACCCCTCTACACCTTC
-	-	TRBV14	TRBJ1-1	CASSPVGRPGLAFF	TGTGCCAGCAGCCCGGTCGGGCGTCCCGGGTTAGCTTTCTTT
-	-	TRBV9	TRBJ2-5	CASSVVDYGTQYF	TGTGCCAGCAGCGTAGTTGATTATGGGACCCAGTACTTC
TRBD2	-	TRBV5-1	TRBJ2-3	CASSVGLAGTSDF	TGCGCCAGCAGCGTGGGACTAGCGGGTACCTCAGATTTT
-	-	TRBV2	TRBJ2-5	CASSGWGVDETQYF	TGTGCCAGCAGCGGATGGGGAGTCGATGAGACCCAGTACTTC
-	-	TRBV28	TRBJ2-7	CASSPTAGLAAEQYF	TGTGCCAGCAGTCCCACCGCGGGACTGGCGGCCGAGCAGTACTTC
TRBD1	few	TRBV9	TRBJ1-2	CASSPRGQGARGYTF	TGTGCCAGCAGCCCCCGCGGGCAGGGGGCTCGTGGCTACACCTTC
TRBD1	few	TRBV7-9	TRBJ1-1	CASSLRDRDTEAFF	TGTGCCAGCAGCTTAAGGGACAGGGATACTGAAGCTTTCTTT
TRBD1	few	TRBV24-1	TRBJ2-1	CATSDPPGQGVGNEQFF	TGTGCCACCAGTGACCCGCCGGGACAGGGTGTGGGCAATGAGCAGTTCTTC
-	-	TRBV7-6	TRBJ2-4	CASSLEQGFGIQYF	TGTGCCAGCAGCTTAGAACAGGGTTTCGGCATTCAGTACTTC
-	few	TRBV2	TRBJ1-2	CASVEGMMHTF	TGTGCCAGCGTGGAAGGGATGATGCACACCTTC
-	many	TRBV7-9	TRBJ2-2	CASSYPPGELFF	TGTGCCAGCAGCTACCCGCCCGGGGAGCTGTTTTTT
-	few	TRBV6-6	TRBJ2-7	CASSLMYEQYF	TGTGCCAGCAGTTTAATGTACGAGCAGTACTTC